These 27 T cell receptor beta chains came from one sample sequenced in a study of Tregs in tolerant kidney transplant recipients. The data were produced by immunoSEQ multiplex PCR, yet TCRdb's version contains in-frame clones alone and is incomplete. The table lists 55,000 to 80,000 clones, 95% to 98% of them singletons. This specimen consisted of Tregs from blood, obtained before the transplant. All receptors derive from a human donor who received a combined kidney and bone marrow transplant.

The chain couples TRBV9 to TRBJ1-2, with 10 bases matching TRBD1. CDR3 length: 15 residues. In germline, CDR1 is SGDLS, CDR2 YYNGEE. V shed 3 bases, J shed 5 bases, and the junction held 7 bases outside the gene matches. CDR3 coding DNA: TGTGCCAGCAGCGCAGGTGGGACAGGGGCTTATGGCTACACCTTC. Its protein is CASSAGGTGAYGYTF.

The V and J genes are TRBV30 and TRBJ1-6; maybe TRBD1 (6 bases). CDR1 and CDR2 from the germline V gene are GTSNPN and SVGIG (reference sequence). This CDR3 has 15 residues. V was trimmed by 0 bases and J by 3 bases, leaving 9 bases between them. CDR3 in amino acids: CAWSVGGVYNSPLHF. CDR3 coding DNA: TGTGCCTGGAGTGTAGGGGGAGTCTATAATTCACCCCTCCACTTT.

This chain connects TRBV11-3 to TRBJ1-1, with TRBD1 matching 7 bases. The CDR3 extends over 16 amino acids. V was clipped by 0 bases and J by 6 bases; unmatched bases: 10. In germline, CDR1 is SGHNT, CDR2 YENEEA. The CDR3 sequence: CASSLEEGAMYAEAFF. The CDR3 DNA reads TGTGCCAGCAGCTTAGAGGAGGGGGCGATGTACGCTGAAGCTTTCTTT.

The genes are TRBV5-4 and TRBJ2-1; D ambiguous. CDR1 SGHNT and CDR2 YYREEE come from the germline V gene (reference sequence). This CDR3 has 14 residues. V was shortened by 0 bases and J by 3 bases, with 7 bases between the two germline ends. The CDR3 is CASSLDSFYNEQFF. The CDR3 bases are TGTGCCAGCAGCTTGGACAGTTTCTACAATGAGCAGTTCTTC.

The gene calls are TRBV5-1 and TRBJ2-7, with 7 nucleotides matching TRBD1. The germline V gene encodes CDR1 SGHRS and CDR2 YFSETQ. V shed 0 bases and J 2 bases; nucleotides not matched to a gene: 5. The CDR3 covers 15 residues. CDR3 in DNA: TGCGCCAGCAGCTTGGCAGGGACAGCGACCTACGAGCAGTACTTC. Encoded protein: CASSLAGTATYEQYF.

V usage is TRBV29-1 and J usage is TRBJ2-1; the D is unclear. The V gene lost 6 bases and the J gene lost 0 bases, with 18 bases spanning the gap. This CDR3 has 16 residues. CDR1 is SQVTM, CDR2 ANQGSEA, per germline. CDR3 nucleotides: TGCAGCGTCCGCCCGTGGTCGTCCAGCTCCTACAATGAGCAGTTCTTC. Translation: CSVRPWSSSSYNEQFF.

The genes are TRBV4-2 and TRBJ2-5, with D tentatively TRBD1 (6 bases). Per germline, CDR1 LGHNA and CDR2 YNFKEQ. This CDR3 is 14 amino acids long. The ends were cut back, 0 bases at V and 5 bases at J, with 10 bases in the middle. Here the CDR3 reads CASSQDDRGETQYF. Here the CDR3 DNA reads TGTGCCAGCAGCCAAGATGATAGGGGGGAGACCCAGTACTTC.

This chain's CDR3 is CASSDPGSDTQYF. DNA of the CDR3: TGCGCCAGCAGCGATCCAGGGTCGGATACGCAGTATTTT. This chain joins TRBV5-1 and TRBJ2-3, with TRBD1 as a possible D gene (5 bases). In germline, CDR1 is SGHRS, CDR2 YFSETQ. Trimming shortened V by 4 bases and J by 6 bases, and 12 bases separated the two germline ends. The CDR3 is made up of 13 amino acids.

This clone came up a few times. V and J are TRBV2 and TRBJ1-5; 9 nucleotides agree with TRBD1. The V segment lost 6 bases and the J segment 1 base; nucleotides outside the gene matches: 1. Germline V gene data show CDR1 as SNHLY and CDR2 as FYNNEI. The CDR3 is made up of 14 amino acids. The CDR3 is CASRGTGSNQPQHF. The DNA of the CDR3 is TGTGCCAGCAGGGGGACAGGGAGCAATCAGCCCCAGCATTTT.

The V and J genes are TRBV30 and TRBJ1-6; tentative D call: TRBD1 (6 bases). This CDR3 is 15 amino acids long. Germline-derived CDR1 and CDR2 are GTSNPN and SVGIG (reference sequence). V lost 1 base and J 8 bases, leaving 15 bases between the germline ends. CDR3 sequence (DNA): TGTGCCTGGAGTGCTTTCGGGGGGCGTTATTCACCCCTCCACTTT. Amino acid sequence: CAWSAFGGRYSPLHF.

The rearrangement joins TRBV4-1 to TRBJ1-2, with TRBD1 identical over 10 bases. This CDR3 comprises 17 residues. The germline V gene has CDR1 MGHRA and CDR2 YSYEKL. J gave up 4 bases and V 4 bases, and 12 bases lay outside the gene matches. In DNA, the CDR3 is TGCGCCAGCAGCCGCCGGGACAGGGGAGAGCGGAGCTATGGCTACACCTTC. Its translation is CASSRRDRGERSYGYTF.

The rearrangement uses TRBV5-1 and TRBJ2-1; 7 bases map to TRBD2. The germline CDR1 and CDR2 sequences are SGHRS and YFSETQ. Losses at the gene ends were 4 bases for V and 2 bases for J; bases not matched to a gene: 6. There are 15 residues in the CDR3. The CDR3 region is CASSPGTITYNEQFF. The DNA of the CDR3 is TGCGCCAGCAGCCCCGGGACTATTACCTACAATGAGCAGTTCTTC.

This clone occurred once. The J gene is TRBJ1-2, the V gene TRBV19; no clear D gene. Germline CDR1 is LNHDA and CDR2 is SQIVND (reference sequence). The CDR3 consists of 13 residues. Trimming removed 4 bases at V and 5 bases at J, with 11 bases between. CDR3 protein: CASSTSLGYGYTF. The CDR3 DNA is TGTGCCAGTAGTACCTCACTAGGGTATGGCTACACCTTC.

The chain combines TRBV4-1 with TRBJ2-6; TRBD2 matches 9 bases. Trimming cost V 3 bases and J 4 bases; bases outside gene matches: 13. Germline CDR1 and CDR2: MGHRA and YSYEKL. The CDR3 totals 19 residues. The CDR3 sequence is CASSQALVAGGMGANVLTF. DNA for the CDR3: TGCGCCAGCAGCCAGGCCCTGGTGGCGGGAGGGATGGGGGCCAACGTCCTGACTTTC.

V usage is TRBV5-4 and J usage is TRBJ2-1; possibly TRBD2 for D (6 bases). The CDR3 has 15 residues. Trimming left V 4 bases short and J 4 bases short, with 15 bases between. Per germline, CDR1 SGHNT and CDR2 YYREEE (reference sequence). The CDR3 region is CASSPRKAGYNEQFF. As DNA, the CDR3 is TGTGCCAGCAGCCCTCGAAAGGCGGGGTACAATGAGCAGTTCTTC.

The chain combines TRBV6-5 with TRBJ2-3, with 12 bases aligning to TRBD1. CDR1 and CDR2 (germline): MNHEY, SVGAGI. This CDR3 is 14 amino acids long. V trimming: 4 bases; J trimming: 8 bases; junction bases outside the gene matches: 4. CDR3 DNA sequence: TGTGCCAGCAGTTCTGGGACAGGGGGCGGTACGCAGTATTTT. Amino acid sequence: CASSSGTGGGTQYF.

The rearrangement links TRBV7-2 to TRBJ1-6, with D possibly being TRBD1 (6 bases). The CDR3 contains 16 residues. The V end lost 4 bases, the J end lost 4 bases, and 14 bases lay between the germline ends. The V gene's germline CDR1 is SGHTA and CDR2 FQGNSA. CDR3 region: CASSSDRRFYNSPLHF. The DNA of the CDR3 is TGTGCCAGCAGCTCCGACAGGCGTTTTTATAATTCACCCCTCCACTTT.

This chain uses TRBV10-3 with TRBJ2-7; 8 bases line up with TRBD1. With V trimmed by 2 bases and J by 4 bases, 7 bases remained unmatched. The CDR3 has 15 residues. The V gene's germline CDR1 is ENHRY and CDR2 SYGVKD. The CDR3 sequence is CAISERRDRGYEQYF. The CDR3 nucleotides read TGTGCCATCAGTGAGAGGAGAGACAGGGGTTACGAGCAGTACTTC.

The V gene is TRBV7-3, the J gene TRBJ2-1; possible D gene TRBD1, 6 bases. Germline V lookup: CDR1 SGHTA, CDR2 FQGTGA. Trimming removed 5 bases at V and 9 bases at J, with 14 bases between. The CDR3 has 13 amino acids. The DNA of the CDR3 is TGTGCCAGCAGCCGACAGGCTGTGGGTGAGCAGTTCTTC. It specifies CASSRQAVGEQFF.

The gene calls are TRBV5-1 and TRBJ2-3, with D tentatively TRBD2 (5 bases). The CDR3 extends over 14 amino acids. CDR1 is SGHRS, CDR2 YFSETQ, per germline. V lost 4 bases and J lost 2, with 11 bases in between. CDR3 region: CASSTRLSTDTQYF. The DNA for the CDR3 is TGCGCCAGCAGCACCAGACTATCCACAGATACGCAGTATTTT.

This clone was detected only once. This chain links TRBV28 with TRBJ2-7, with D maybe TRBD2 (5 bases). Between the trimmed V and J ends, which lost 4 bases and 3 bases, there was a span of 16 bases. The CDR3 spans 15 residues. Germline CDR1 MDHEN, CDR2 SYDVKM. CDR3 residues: CASSYSREGGYEQYF. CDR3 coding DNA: TGTGCCAGCAGTTACTCCCGGGAAGGAGGCTACGAGCAGTACTTC.

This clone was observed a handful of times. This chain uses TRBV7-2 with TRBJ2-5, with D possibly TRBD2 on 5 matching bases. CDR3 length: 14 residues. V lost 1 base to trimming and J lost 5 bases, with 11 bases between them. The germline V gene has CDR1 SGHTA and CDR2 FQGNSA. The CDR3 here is CASSLERPGETQYF. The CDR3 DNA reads TGTGCCAGCAGCTTAGAACGTCCGGGGGAGACCCAGTACTTC.

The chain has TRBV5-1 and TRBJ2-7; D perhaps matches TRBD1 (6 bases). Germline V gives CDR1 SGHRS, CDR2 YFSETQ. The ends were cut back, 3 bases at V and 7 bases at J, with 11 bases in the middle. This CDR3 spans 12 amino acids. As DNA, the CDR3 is TGCGCCAGCAGCTCACAGGGTAGAGAGCAGTACTTC. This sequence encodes CASSSQGREQYF.

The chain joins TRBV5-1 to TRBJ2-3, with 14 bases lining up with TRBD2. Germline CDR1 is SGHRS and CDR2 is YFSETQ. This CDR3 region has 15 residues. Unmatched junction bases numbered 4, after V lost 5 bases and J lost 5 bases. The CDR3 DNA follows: TGCGCCAGCAGTCACGGACTAGCGGGAGGAGATACGCAGTATTTT. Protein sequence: CASSHGLAGGDTQYF.

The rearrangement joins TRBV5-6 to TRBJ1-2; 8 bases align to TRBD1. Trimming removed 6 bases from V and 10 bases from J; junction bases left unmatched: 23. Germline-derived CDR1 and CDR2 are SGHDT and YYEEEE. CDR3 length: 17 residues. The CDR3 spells CASNKYYNRGLTDVYTF. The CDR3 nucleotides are TGTGCCAGCAACAAATACTATAACAGGGGGTTAACAGACGTCTACACCTTC.

This CDR3 is CARSLTSGSGETQYF. The CDR3 nucleotides are TGTGCCAGAAGCTTGACTAGCGGGAGTGGAGAGACCCAGTACTTC. J is TRBJ2-5 and V is TRBV5-3; the match to TRBD2 covers 11 bases. TRBV5-3 is an ORF, and what it does is uncertain. The CDR3 extends over 15 amino acids. V trimming: 1 base; J trimming: 4 bases; junction bases outside the gene matches: 3.

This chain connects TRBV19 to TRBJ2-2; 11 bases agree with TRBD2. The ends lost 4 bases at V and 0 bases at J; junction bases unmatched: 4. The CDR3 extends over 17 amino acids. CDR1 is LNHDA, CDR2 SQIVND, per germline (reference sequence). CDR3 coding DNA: TGTGCCAGTAGTAGGAGGGGACTAGCGGCGAACACCGGGGAGCTGTTTTTT. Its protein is CASSRRGLAANTGELFF.